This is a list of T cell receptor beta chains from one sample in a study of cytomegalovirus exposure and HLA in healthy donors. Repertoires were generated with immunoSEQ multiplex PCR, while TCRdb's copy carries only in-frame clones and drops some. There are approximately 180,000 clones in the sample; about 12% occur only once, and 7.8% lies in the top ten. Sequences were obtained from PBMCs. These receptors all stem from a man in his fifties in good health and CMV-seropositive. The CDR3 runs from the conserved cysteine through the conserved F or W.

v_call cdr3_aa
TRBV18 CASSPDSSNSPLHF
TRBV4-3 CASSPQSGGSYNEQFF
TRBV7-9 CASSPTQNYGYTF
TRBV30 CAWTSLETQYF
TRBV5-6 CASSPLGYADAYNEQFF
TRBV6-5 CASSYIGTAGNTIYF
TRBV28 CASSLSSRGNYGYTF
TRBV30 CALGQLLSPLHF
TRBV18 CASSRRQGGTDTQYF
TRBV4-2 CASSQSRDSLTEAFF
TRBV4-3 CASSQDRTSDEQFF
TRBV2 CASRLLQGENTEAFF
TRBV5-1 CASSPGTGGNTEAFF
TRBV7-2 CASSLPGTATPLHF
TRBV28 CASSLGGSGDTQYF
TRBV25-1 CASGPPGANVLTF
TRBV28 CASSLSTQWTSGNTIYF
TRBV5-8 CASSRTWSNQPQHF
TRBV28 CATSPGLVNADTQYF
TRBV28 CASSFRGNTEAFF
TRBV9 CASSARVDTEAFF
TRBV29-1 CSMGQGNGYTF
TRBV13 CASSLSGGALDTQYF
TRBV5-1 CASSLDSRSQPQHF
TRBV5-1 CASSLSGNQPQHF
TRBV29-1 CSVEESGDRGQETQYF
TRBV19 CASSGTGAQPQHF
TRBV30 CAWSADARTNEKLFF
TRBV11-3 CASSFDRGGRETQYF
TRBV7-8 CASSLGQGDTQYF
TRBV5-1 CASSDESGYGYTF
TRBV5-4 CASSGTSYNEQFF
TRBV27 CASRDRGSNEKLFF
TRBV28 CASSRQGLRGYTF
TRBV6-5 CASSPDRSSYNEQFF
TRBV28 CASSPRVKGNQPQHF
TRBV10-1 CASSEGGPYNEQFF
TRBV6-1 CASSEAWDSYTEAFF
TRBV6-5 CASSYLGQNTEAFF
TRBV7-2 CASSLGLAGYNEQFF
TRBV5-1 CASMGTPKLAGGPGELFF
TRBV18 CASSPRPDRGEAFF
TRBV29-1 CSVGGGKGYGYTF
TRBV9 CASSPRWGVRDTEAFF
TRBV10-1 CASSENRGFETQYF
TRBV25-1 CASRRTGGLGTGELFF
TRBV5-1 CASSSAGPQRSLHF
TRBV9 CASSLNSGGTNEKLFF
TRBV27 CASSLGRARGYTF
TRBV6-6 CASSPPRGGPNEQFF
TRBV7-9 CASSWKGALHEAFF
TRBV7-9 CASSPFGRGKMNTEAFF
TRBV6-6 CASSAAGGSSGNTIYF
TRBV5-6 CASSFRTSGEGREQYF
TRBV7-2 CASSLDGGYGYTF
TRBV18 CASSPRAGNTGELFF
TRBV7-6 CASSPTRTRFSGELFF
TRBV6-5 CASSPTGASGYTF
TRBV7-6 CASSPVLMNTEAFF
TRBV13 CASSGYRDAANTGELFF